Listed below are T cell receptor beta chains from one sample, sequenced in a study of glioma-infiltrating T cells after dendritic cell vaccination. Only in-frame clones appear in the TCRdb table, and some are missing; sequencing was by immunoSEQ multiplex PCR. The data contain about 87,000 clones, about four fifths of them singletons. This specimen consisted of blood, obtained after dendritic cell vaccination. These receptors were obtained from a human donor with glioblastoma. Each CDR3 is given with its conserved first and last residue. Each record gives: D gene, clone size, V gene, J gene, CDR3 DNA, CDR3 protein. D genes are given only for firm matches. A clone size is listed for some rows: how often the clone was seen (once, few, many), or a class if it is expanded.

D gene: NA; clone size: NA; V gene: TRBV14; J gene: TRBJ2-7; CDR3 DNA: TGTGCCAGCAGCCAAGTTATGGGGCCGTACGAGCAGTACTTC; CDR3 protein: CASSQVMGPYEQYF
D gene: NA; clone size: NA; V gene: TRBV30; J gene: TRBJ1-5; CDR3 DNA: TGTGCCTGGAGCGATGACAGTAGTCAGCCCCAGCATTTT; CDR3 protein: CAWSDDSSQPQHF
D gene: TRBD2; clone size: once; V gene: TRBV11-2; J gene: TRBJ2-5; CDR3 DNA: TGTGCCAGCAGCTTAGATCCGGGAGGGACCCAGTACTTC; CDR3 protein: CASSLDPGGTQYF
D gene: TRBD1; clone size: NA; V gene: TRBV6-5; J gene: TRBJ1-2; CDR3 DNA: TGTGCCAGCAGTGCACAGGGGGCGCGGGGCTACACCTTC; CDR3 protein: CASSAQGARGYTF
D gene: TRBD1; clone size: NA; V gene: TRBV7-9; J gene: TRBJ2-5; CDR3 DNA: TGTGCCAGCAGCTTAGTAGGGGGCCAGGAGACCCAGTACTTC; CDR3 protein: CASSLVGGQETQYF
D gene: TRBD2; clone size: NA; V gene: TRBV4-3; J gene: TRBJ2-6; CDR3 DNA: TGCGCCAGCAGCCAAGTGGGGGGGAACTCTGGGGCCAACGTCCTGACTTTC; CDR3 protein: CASSQVGGNSGANVLTF
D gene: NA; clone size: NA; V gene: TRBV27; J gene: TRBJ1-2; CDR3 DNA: TGTGCCAGCAGTTCCCCCGAGAACTATGGCTACACCTTC; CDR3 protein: CASSSPENYGYTF
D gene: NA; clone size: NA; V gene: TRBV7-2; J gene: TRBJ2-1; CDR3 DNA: TGTGCCAGCAGCCCCCGGGGACTTCAAAGAGGCAATGAGCAGTTCTTC; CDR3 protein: CASSPRGLQRGNEQFF
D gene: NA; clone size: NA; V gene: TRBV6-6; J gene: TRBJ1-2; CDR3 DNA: TGTGCCAGCAGTACCCCTGGGAGGGGCTACACCTTC; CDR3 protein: CASSTPGRGYTF
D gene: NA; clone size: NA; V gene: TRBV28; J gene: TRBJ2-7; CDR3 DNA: TGTGCCAGCGACCCTAGCTCGGGGGACCTCTACGAGCAGTACTTC; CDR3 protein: CASDPSSGDLYEQYF
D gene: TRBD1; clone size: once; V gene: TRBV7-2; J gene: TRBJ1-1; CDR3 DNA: TGTGCCAGCAGCTTAGTCAGGGGGCAGAATGAAGCTTTCTTT; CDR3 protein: CASSLVRGQNEAFF
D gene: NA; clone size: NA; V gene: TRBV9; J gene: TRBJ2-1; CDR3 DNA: TGTGCCAGCAGCGCGACCGGGACATGGCATGAGCAGTTCTTC; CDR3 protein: CASSATGTWHEQFF
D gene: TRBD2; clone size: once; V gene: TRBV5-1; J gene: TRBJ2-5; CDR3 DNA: TGCGCCAGCAGCTCAGCCAGGACTAGTCGGGAGACCCAGTACTTC; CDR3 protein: CASSSARTSRETQYF
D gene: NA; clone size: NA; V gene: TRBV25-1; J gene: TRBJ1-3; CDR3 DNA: TGTGCCAGCAGTGAATTCGTTCAGGCGGACAAAGGAAACACCATATATTTT; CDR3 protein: CASSEFVQADKGNTIYF
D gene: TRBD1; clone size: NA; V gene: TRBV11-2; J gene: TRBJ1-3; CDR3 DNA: TGTGCCAGCAGCTTAGGCGACAGGGGGTACACCATATATTTT; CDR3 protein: CASSLGDRGYTIYF
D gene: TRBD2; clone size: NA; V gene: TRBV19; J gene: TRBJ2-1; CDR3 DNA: TGTGCCAGTAGTAGGACTAGCGGGACCTACAATGAGCAGTTCTTC; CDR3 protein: CASSRTSGTYNEQFF
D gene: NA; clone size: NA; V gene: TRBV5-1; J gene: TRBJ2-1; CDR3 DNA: TGCGCCAGCAGCGGGCTTGATCTCGTGGAGCAGTTCTTC; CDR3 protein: CASSGLDLVEQFF
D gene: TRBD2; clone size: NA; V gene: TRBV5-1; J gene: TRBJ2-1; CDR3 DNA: TGCGCCAGCAAACCGACTAGCGGGGAGGCCTACAATGAGCAGTTCTTC; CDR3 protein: CASKPTSGEAYNEQFF
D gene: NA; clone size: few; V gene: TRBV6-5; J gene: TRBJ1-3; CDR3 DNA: TGTGCCAGCAGTAAAAATTGGGGACATCGAAACACCATATATTTT; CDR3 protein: CASSKNWGHRNTIYF
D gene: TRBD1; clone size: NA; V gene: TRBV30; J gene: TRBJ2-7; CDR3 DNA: TGTGCCTGGAGTCCCACACAGGGGTCCTACGAGCAGTACTTC; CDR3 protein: CAWSPTQGSYEQYF
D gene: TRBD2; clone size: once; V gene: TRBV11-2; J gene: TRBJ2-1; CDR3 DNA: TGTGCCAGCAGCCCAGGGGCTAGCGGGAGCTCCTACAATGAGCAGTTCTTC; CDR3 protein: CASSPGASGSSYNEQFF
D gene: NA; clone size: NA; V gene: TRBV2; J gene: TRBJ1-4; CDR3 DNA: TGTGCCAGCGAACCGCTGAGTGATGAAAAACTGTTTTTT; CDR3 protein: CASEPLSDEKLFF
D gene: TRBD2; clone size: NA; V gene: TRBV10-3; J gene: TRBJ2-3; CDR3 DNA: TGTGCCATCAGTGAGTCACGGGGGGTGCTGGATACGCAGTATTTT; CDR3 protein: CAISESRGVLDTQYF
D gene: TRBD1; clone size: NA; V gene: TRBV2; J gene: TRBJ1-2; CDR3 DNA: TGTGCCAGCAGTGAAGCGCTTCTGGGACAGGGACCTATTCATGGCTACACCTTC; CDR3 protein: CASSEALLGQGPIHGYTF
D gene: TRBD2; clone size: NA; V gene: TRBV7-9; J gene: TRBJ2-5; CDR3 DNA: TGTGCCAGCAGCGGGGGGGAGAACACCCAGTACTTC; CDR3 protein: CASSGGENTQYF
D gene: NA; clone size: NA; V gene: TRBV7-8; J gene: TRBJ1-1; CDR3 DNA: TGTGCCAGCACCGTTGATGGGAGGGCTACTGAAGCTTTCTTT; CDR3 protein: CASTVDGRATEAFF
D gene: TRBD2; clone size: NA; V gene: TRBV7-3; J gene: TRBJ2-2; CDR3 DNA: TGTGCCAGCAGCTATCGGGAGGGGGGGCCCGGGGAGCTGTTTTTT; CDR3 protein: CASSYREGGPGELFF
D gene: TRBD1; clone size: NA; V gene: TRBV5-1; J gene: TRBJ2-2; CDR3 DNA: TGCGCCAGCAGCGGAACAGGGGGTCCCGGCACCGGGGAGCTGTTTTTT; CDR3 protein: CASSGTGGPGTGELFF
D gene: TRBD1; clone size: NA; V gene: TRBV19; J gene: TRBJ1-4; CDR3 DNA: TGTGCCAGTAGTATAGATGAACAGGGGGCTGGGGAAAAACTGTTTTTT; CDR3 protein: CASSIDEQGAGEKLFF
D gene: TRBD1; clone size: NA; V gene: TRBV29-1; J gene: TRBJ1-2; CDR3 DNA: TGCAGCGTAGCCACAGGGGGCAGCTATGGCTACACCTTC; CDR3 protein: CSVATGGSYGYTF
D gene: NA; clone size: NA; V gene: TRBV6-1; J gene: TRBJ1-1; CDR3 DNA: TGTGCCAGCAGTGAGAGGGATAACACTGAAGCTTTCTTT; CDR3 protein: CASSERDNTEAFF
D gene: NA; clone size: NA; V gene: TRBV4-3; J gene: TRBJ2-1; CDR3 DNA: TGCGCCAGCAGCCCCCAAATTAGCGGACCCTTCGATGAGCAGTTCTTC; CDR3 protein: CASSPQISGPFDEQFF
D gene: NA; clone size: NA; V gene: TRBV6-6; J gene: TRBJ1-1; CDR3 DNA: TGTGCCAGCAGTCGGGGAGGGGGGTATGCTTTCTTT; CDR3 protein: CASSRGGGYAFF
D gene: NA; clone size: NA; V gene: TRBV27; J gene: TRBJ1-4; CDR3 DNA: TGTGCCAGCAGTTTACTATCTTCGAATGAAAAACTGTTTTTT; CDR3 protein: CASSLLSSNEKLFF
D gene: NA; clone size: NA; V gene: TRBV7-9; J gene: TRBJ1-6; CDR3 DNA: TGTGCCAGCAGGGGCACAGGGTCTGATTCACCCCTCCACTTT; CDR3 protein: CASRGTGSDSPLHF
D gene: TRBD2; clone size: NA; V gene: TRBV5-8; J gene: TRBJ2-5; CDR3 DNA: TGTGCCAGCAGCTTGGATCCGGGACTAGCGGGGGATCAAGAGACCCAGTACTTC; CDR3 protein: CASSLDPGLAGDQETQYF
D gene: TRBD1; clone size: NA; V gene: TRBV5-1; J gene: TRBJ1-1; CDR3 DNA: TGCGCCAGCAGCTCCGGGACAGGGGCTGAAGCTTTCTTT; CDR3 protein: CASSSGTGAEAFF
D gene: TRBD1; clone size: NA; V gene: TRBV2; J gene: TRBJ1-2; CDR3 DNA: TGTGCCAGCAGTGGCGGTGACAGGGGCTGGGTTGATGGCTACACCTTC; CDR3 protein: CASSGGDRGWVDGYTF
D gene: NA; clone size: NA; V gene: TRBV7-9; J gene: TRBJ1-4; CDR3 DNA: TGTGCCAGTGGAGGGACGGGTGGTGAAAAACTGTTTTTT; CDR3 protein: CASGGTGGEKLFF
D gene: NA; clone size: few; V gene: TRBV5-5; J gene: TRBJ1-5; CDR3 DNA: TGTGCCAGCAGCTTGAGGGGGAAAGATCAGCCCCAGCATTTT; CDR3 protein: CASSLRGKDQPQHF
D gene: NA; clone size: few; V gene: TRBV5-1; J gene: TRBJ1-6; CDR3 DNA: TGCGCCAGCAGCTTGGAACAGGCCCAGAATTCACCCCTCCACTTT; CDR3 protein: CASSLEQAQNSPLHF
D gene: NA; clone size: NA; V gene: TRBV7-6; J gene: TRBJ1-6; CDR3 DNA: TGTGCCAGCAGCTTTGCACAGAGCTCCTATAATTCACCCCTCCACTTT; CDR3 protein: CASSFAQSSYNSPLHF
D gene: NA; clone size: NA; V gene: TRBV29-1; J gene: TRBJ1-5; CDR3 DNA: TGCAGCGTTGTGTTGGCAGGGAGCAATCAGCCCCAGCATTTT; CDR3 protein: CSVVLAGSNQPQHF
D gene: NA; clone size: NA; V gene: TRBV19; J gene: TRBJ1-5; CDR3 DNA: TGTGCCAGTAGTATAGAGGGTAAGAGGGGACTCAATCAGCCCCAGCATTTT; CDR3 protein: CASSIEGKRGLNQPQHF
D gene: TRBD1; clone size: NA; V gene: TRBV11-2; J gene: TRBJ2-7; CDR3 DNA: TGTGCCAGCAGCTTAGATTGGGGACAGGGGTGGAACGAGCAGTACTTC; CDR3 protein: CASSLDWGQGWNEQYF
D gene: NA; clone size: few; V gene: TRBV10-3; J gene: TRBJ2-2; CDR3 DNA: TGTGCCAGCCCAAGGGAGGCAACCGGGGAGCTGTTTTTT; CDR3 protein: CASPREATGELFF
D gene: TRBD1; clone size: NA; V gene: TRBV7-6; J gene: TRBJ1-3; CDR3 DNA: TGTGCCAGCAGCTTAATGGCAGGGGGTGTCTCTGGAAACACCATATATTTT; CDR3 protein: CASSLMAGGVSGNTIYF
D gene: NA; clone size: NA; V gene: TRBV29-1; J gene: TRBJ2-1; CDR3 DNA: TGCAGCGTTGGCGGGACGCGCAATGAGCAGTTCTTC; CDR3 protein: CSVGGTRNEQFF
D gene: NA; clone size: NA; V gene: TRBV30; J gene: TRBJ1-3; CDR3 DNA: TGTGCCTGGAGTGGAGGTAGAAACACCATATATTTT; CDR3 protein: CAWSGGRNTIYF
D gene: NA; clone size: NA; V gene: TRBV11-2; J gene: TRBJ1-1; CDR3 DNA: TGTGCCAGCAGCGCCCTTCCAGAGAACACTGAAGCTTTCTTT; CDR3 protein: CASSALPENTEAFF
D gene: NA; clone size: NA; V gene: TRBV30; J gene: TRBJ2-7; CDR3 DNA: TGTGCCTGGAGTGTACTCCTGCTTGGGAGCTACGAGCAGTACTTC; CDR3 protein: CAWSVLLLGSYEQYF
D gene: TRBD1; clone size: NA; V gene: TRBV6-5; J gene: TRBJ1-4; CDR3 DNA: TGTGCCAGCAGGACCACAGGGGCGGGTAATGAAAAACTGTTTTTT; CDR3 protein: CASRTTGAGNEKLFF
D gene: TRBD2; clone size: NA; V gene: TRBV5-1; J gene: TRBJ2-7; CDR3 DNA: TGCGCCAGCAGCTCAGCGGGGGGCAAGAACGAGCAGTACTTC; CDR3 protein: CASSSAGGKNEQYF